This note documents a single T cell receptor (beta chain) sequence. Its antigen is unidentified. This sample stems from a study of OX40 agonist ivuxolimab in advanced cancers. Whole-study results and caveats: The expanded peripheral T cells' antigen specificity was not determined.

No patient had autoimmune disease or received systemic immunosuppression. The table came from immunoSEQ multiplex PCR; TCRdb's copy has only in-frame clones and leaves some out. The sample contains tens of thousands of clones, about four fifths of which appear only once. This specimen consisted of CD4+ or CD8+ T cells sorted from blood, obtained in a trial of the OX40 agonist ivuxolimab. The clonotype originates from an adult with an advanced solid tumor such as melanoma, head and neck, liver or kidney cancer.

As DNA, the CDR3 is TGTGCCAGTGGTAAACCGGGACTAGGCCGGGGGAACATTCAGTACTTC. Amino acid sequence: CASGKPGLGRGNIQYF. The chain uses TRBV19 and TRBJ2-4; 8 bases map to TRBD2. Germline CDR1 reads LNHDA; CDR2 reads SQIVND (reference sequence). The CDR3 contains 16 residues. Losses at the gene ends were 8 bases for V and 7 bases for J; bases not matched to a gene: 16.